One sample yielded the 22 T cell receptor beta chains listed below, sequenced in a study of shared clonotypes between healthy human individuals. TCRdb keeps only in-frame clones here, not all; method: immunoSEQ multiplex PCR. Of about 120,000 clones in the sample, 55% to 70% were seen once. The specimen sequenced was memory CD8+ T cells sorted from blood. Subset meaning: CD45RO+ cells pooled with CCR7-negative TemRA cells. Receptors were obtained from a young woman in good health.

This clone was found once. The genes are TRBV9 and TRBJ1-5; 8 bases are shared with TRBD1. Trimming cost V 4 bases and J 9 bases; bases outside gene matches: 9. The CDR3 spans 14 residues. Germline lookup yields CDR1 SGDLS and CDR2 YYNGEE. CDR3 sequence reads: CASSTDRGDPPQHF. CDR3 coding DNA: TGTGCCAGCAGCACCGACAGGGGCGATCCGCCCCAGCATTTT.

The chain has TRBV27 and TRBJ2-1; D is unclear. This CDR3 is built from 18 residues. CDR1 and CDR2 (germline): MNHEY, SMNVEV (reference sequence). V lost 5 bases to trimming and J lost 0 bases, with 20 bases between them. The CDR3 spells CASSLYTPPLLSYNEQFF. The CDR3 DNA follows: TGTGCCAGCAGTCTCTATACTCCCCCCCTTCTCTCCTACAATGAGCAGTTCTTC.

The CDR3 spells CASSPLTSASTDTQYF. The CDR3 bases are TGTGCCAGCAGTCCCCTAACTAGCGCCAGCACAGATACGCAGTATTTT. The chain has TRBV27 and TRBJ2-3, with TRBD2 matching over 7 bases. V shed 5 bases and J 0 bases; nucleotides not matched to a gene: 8. Germline loops: CDR1 MNHEY, CDR2 SMNVEV (reference sequence). The CDR3 contains 16 residues.

The genes are TRBV2 and TRBJ2-1, with 9 positions matching TRBD2. This CDR3 comprises 13 residues. The V gene end was trimmed by 11 bases and the J gene end by 5 bases; junction bases not matched to a gene: 7. CDR1 is SNHLY and CDR2 is FYNNEI in the germline V gene. DNA of the CDR3: TGTGCCCATACAGCGGGAGGTCACAATGAGCAGTTCTTC. This codes for CAHTAGGHNEQFF.

The chain employs TRBV19 and TRBJ1-1, with D possibly being TRBD1 (6 bases). The length of the CDR3 is 14 residues. The V gene's germline CDR1 is LNHDA and CDR2 SQIVND (reference sequence). Trimming stripped 4 bases from V and 10 bases from J, with 19 bases between. The CDR3 region is CASSTLTGLLGAFF. The CDR3 bases are TGTGCCAGTAGTACCCTAACAGGGCTCCTTGGAGCTTTCTTT.

V gene TRBV28 combines with J gene TRBJ2-7; D remains ambiguous. The CDR3 length is 12 residues. V was shortened by 1 base and J by 2 bases, with 3 bases between the two germline ends. Germline CDR1 MDHEN, CDR2 SYDVKM. CDR3 sequence reads: CASSLSTYEQYF. Here the CDR3 DNA reads TGTGCCAGCAGTTTATCAACCTACGAGCAGTACTTC.

This clone was recorded a few times. This sequence joins TRBV19 and TRBJ2-1; TRBD1 might be the D (7 bases). The CDR3 runs 14 residues. V lost 10 bases, J lost 3 bases, and 16 bases lay in between. CDR1 is LNHDA and CDR2 is SQIVND in the germline V gene (reference sequence). CDR3 in amino acids: CATEAQGGYNEQFF. The CDR3 bases are TGTGCCACAGAGGCCCAGGGGGGCTACAATGAGCAGTTCTTC. Full variable domain (rest looked up from reference TRBV19 and TRBJ2-1): DGGITQSPKYLFRKEGQNVTLSCEQNLNHDAMYWYRQDPGQGLRLIYYSQIVNDFQKGDIAEGYSVSREKKESFPLTVTSAQKNPTAFYLCATEAQGGYNEQFFGPGTRLTVL.

This chain links TRBV7-9 with TRBJ2-5, with D tentatively TRBD2 (6 bases). V gave up 5 bases and J gave up 3 bases, with 19 bases separating them. The CDR3 is 16 amino acids. CDR1 is SEHNR and CDR2 is FQNEAQ in the germline V gene (reference sequence). The chain's CDR3 is CASSPPSRDSKETQYF. CDR3 DNA sequence: TGTGCCAGCAGCCCACCGTCCCGGGACTCAAAAGAGACCCAGTACTTC.

The V gene is TRBV28, the J gene TRBJ1-1, with D uncertain. Germline values: CDR1 MDHEN, CDR2 SYDVKM. V lost 3 bases and J 11 bases, leaving 10 bases between the germline ends. The CDR3 extends over 11 amino acids. The CDR3 region has the DNA TGTGCCAGCAGTTTTGGGGAAGGGGCTTTCTTT. Its protein is CASSFGEGAFF.

The gene calls are TRBV5-1 and TRBJ2-2; 7 bases align to TRBD1. CDR1 is SGHRS, CDR2 YFSETQ, per germline. V lost 0 bases, J lost 0 bases, and 8 bases stayed unmatched. CDR3 size: 18 residues. The CDR3 DNA follows: TGCGCCAGCAGCTTGGGACAGGGACCCCTCGCGAACACCGGGGAGCTGTTTTTT. This encodes CASSLGQGPLANTGELFF.

The genes are TRBV27 and TRBJ1-1; TRBD1 matches at 9 bases. CDR3 length equals 14 residues. The germline CDR1 and CDR2 sequences are MNHEY and SMNVEV (reference sequence). Trimming removed 5 bases from V and 6 bases from J; junction bases left unmatched: 7. The CDR3 sequence: CASSPGQGIAEAFF. The DNA for the CDR3 is TGTGCCAGCAGTCCGGGACAGGGAATCGCTGAAGCTTTCTTT.

Concerning this clone: One junction end disagrees with the germline gene, perhaps due to a read error. The rearrangement links TRBV7-8 to TRBJ1-5, with 7 bases that match TRBD1. CDR3 length: 15 residues. In germline, CDR1 is SGHVS, CDR2 FQNEAQ. The CDR3: CASRLDRASNQPQHF. The CDR3 nucleotides read TGTGCCAGCAGATTAGACAGGGCTAGCAATCAGCCCCAGCATTTT.

The chain recombines TRBV5-1 with TRBJ2-5; D might be TRBD1 (5 bases). The CDR3 is 16 residues long. Germline V lookup: CDR1 SGHRS, CDR2 YFSETQ. V was clipped by 4 bases and J by 3 bases, with 19 bases between them. The CDR3 loop is CASSPGLGWIEETQYF. The CDR3 DNA follows: TGCGCCAGCAGCCCAGGGTTAGGGTGGATTGAAGAGACCCAGTACTTC.

This chain uses TRBV25-1 with TRBJ2-2; 9 bases match TRBD1. The CDR3 has 16 residues. Germline CDR1 MGHDK, CDR2 SYGVNS. After removal of 2 bases from V and 6 bases from J, the junction contained 7 bases not matched to a gene. The CDR3 nucleotides are TGTGCCAGCAGTGAAGGGGCGGGACAGGGAGCCGGGGAGCTGTTTTTT. It encodes CASSEGAGQGAGELFF.

The V call is TRBV7-9, the J call TRBJ1-2; D possibly corresponds to TRBD1 (5 bases). CDR1 is SEHNR, CDR2 FQNEAQ, per germline (reference sequence). CDR3 length: 15 amino acids. V lost 5 bases to trimming and J lost 7 bases, with 20 bases between them. The CDR3 loop is CASSPSGGPRRGYTF. The CDR3 DNA reads TGTGCCAGCAGCCCCTCGGGGGGTCCCCGACGTGGCTACACCTTC.

This clone has only one observation. The rearrangement joins TRBV7-9 to TRBJ1-1; no firm D call. The CDR3 sequence is 12 residues long. Germline CDR1 and CDR2: SEHNR and FQNEAQ (reference sequence). V was cut by 2 bases and J by 4 bases, with 5 bases left in between. The DNA for the CDR3 is TGTGCCAGCAGCTTATCTTCCACTGAAGCTTTCTTT. This gives the protein CASSLSSTEAFF.

This chain joins TRBV6-1 and TRBJ2-7; 8 nucleotides match TRBD2. The CDR3 runs to 17 residues. Trimming cost V 0 bases and J 4 bases; bases outside gene matches: 11. Germline assignment: CDR1 MNHNS and CDR2 SASEGT. The CDR3 region has the DNA TGTGCCAGCAGTGAAGCGGTGGGACTAGATCTTAGGTACGAGCAGTACTTC. It codes for CASSEAVGLDLRYEQYF.

This clone was seen only a few times. The chain employs TRBV6-4 and TRBJ2-1, with D unresolved. With 0 bases removed from V and 7 bases from J, the gap between germline ends came to 10 bases. The CDR3 loop spans 14 amino acids. Germline CDR1 is MRHNA and CDR2 is SNTAGT. Here the CDR3 reads CASSDSQDVNEQFF. Here the CDR3 DNA reads TGTGCCAGCAGTGACTCTCAGGATGTGAATGAGCAGTTCTTC.

The sample holds many counts of this clone. The rearrangement links TRBV25-1 to TRBJ2-7, with 7 bases lining up with TRBD2. The V segment lost 4 bases and the J segment 2 bases; nucleotides outside the gene matches: 2. Germline V CDR1 and CDR2: MGHDK, SYGVNS. There are 13 residues in the CDR3. In DNA, the CDR3 is TGTGCCAGCAGTGTAACTAGCGCCTACGAGCAGTACTTC. The encoded protein is CASSVTSAYEQYF.

The J gene is TRBJ2-7, the V gene TRBV7-2; 8 bases are a match to TRBD2. Trimming removed 6 bases from V and 2 bases from J; junction bases left unmatched: 6. From germline, CDR1 is SGHTA and CDR2 FQGNSA. The CDR3 consists of 14 residues. The chain's CDR3 is CASRSEAGAYEQYF. The CDR3 coding sequence is TGTGCCAGCAGATCCGAAGCGGGGGCCTACGAGCAGTACTTC.

Only one count was recorded for this clone. The chain has TRBV1 and TRBJ2-3; the table's D call TRBD2 went unverified against the DNA. TRBV1 is given as a pseudogene. The CDR3 contains 20 residues. The CDR3 DNA sequence: TGCACCAGCAGCCAAGATAGCCACGGGTCCAGGACTAGCTGCCCAGATACGCAGTATTTT. As protein: CTSSQDSHGSRTSCPDTQYF.

This clone has more than one count but fewer than ten. The identical CDR3 is also encoded by other nucleotide sequences in the sample. V is TRBV5-6 and J is TRBJ1-5; possible D gene TRBD1, 5 bases. The CDR3 has 15 residues. Trimming removed 2 bases from V and 2 bases from J, with 11 bases in between. The germline V gene has CDR1 SGHDT and CDR2 YYEEEE. CDR3 protein: CASSLGAGGNQPQHF. CDR3 in DNA: TGTGCCAGCAGCTTAGGGGCGGGCGGCAATCAGCCCCAGCATTTT. Looking up the rest from reference TRBV5-6 and TRBJ1-5 gives the full variable domain: DAGVTQSPTHLIKTRGQQVTLRCSPKSGHDTVSWYQQALGQGPQFIFQYYEEEERQRGNFPDRFSGHQFPNYSSELNVNALLLGDSALYLCASSLGAGGNQPQHFGDGTRLSIL.